This is a list of T cell receptor beta chains from one sample in a study of naive and memory T cell subsets. TCRdb itself ran the 5' RACE reads through MiXCR, one entry per CDR3 protein. This table holds over 50,000 distinct CDR3 sequences, 7.6% found once. These receptor sequences come from a female donor in good health. The CDR3 runs from the conserved cysteine through the conserved F or W. Fields, in order: D gene, V gene, clone size, J gene, CDR3 DNA, CDR3 protein. A D gene is named only where the DNA matches it firmly. A row's size may be missing; if present it is once, few, many or a size class.

d_gene: -; v_gene: TRBV7-2; abundance: few; j_gene: TRBJ2-3; CDR3nt: TGTGCCAGCAGCCCCCCAGGGCCAGATACGCAGTATTTT; CDR3aa: CASSPPGPDTQYF
d_gene: -; v_gene: TRBV12-3/TRBV12-4; abundance: few; j_gene: TRBJ2-3; CDR3nt: TGTGCCAGCAGTACAGGGTCAGATACGCAGTATTTT; CDR3aa: CASSTGSDTQYF
d_gene: -; v_gene: TRBV29-1; abundance: many; j_gene: TRBJ2-5; CDR3nt: TGCAGCGTGGGGCTGGGGCAAGAGACCCAGTACTTC; CDR3aa: CSVGLGQETQYF
d_gene: -; v_gene: TRBV7-2; abundance: many; j_gene: TRBJ1-5; CDR3nt: TGTGCCAGCAGCCCCGGGACTGCATCCCAGCCCCAGCATTTT; CDR3aa: CASSPGTASQPQHF
d_gene: -; v_gene: TRBV7-9; abundance: many; j_gene: TRBJ1-2; CDR3nt: TGTGCCAGCAGTTTCGGACAGATCTATGGCTACACCTTC; CDR3aa: CASSFGQIYGYTF
d_gene: -; v_gene: TRBV12-3/TRBV12-4; abundance: -; j_gene: TRBJ1-2; CDR3nt: TGTGCCAGCAGTTTGTGGACGGGCTATGGCGACACCTTC; CDR3aa: CASSLWTGYGDTF
d_gene: TRBD1; v_gene: TRBV3-1; abundance: many; j_gene: TRBJ1-6; CDR3nt: TGTGCCAGCAGCTATACAGGGGCGCGGTCACCCCTCCACTTT; CDR3aa: CASSYTGARSPLHF
d_gene: TRBD1; v_gene: TRBV5-4; abundance: few; j_gene: TRBJ2-7; CDR3nt: TGTGCCAGCAGAAAGGGACAGGGGGAAGGGTTACGCGAGCAGTACTTC; CDR3aa: CASRKGQGEGLREQYF
d_gene: -; v_gene: TRBV28; abundance: few; j_gene: TRBJ1-5; CDR3nt: TGTGCCAGCAGTTCCCAAATCCAAGGGGCGAAGCCCCAGCATTTT; CDR3aa: CASSSQIQGAKPQHF
d_gene: TRBD2; v_gene: TRBV19; abundance: few; j_gene: TRBJ2-7; CDR3nt: TGTGCCAGTAGTCCCGAGGCGGGAGCTTACTACGAGCAGTACTTC; CDR3aa: CASSPEAGAYYEQYF
d_gene: TRBD2; v_gene: TRBV7-2; abundance: many; j_gene: TRBJ2-3; CDR3nt: TGTGCCAGCAGCTATAGACGGGGGGAGGGGCAGTATTTT; CDR3aa: CASSYRRGEGQYF
d_gene: TRBD1; v_gene: TRBV6-2/TRBV6-3; abundance: many; j_gene: TRBJ2-7; CDR3nt: TGTGCCAGCAGTTACCATGACAGGGCCGAGCAGTACTTC; CDR3aa: CASSYHDRAEQYF
d_gene: TRBD2; v_gene: TRBV5-3; abundance: -; j_gene: TRBJ2-2; CDR3nt: TGTGCCAGTCATGAGCTAGCGGGCGCGAACACCGGGGAGCTGTTTTTT; CDR3aa: CASHELAGANTGELFF
d_gene: -; v_gene: TRBV14; abundance: many; j_gene: TRBJ2-5; CDR3nt: TGTGCCAGCAGCCAGTTAGGGAGATCGAAAGAGACCCAGTACTTC; CDR3aa: CASSQLGRSKETQYF
d_gene: -; v_gene: TRBV20-1; abundance: -; j_gene: TRBJ1-6; CDR3nt: TGCAGTGCTAGAGAGAACTGGGTGGGGGAATCACCCCTCCACTTT; CDR3aa: CSARENWVGESPLHF
d_gene: -; v_gene: TRBV5-1; abundance: -; j_gene: TRBJ2-7; CDR3nt: TGCGCCAGCAGAGAGAACCTTGAGCCCTCCTACGAGCAGTACTTC; CDR3aa: CASRENLEPSYEQYF
d_gene: -; v_gene: TRBV28; abundance: few; j_gene: TRBJ1-1; CDR3nt: TGTGCCAGTATTACAGGGATTTACGCTGAAGCTTTCTTT; CDR3aa: CASITGIYAEAFF
d_gene: -; v_gene: TRBV12-3/TRBV12-4; abundance: many; j_gene: TRBJ2-2; CDR3nt: TGTGCCAGCAGTCCCGGCACCGGGGAGCTGTTTTTT; CDR3aa: CASSPGTGELFF
d_gene: TRBD1; v_gene: TRBV20-1; abundance: many; j_gene: TRBJ2-7; CDR3nt: TGCAGTGCCTCCCAGGGGGCTACCTACGAGCAGTACTTC; CDR3aa: CSASQGATYEQYF
d_gene: -; v_gene: TRBV6-6; abundance: -; j_gene: TRBJ1-2; CDR3nt: TGTGCCAGCAGCCTAGACAGCATTGAGTGGGGGAGAGATGGCTACACCTTC; CDR3aa: CASSLDSIEWGRDGYTF
d_gene: TRBD2; v_gene: TRBV3-1; abundance: few; j_gene: TRBJ2-3; CDR3nt: TGTGCCAGCAGCCAGGGACTAGCGGATACGCAGTATTTT; CDR3aa: CASSQGLADTQYF
d_gene: -; v_gene: TRBV20-1; abundance: many; j_gene: TRBJ2-4; CDR3nt: TGCAGTGCTCACCGAACAGGGAAAAACATTCAGTACTTC; CDR3aa: CSAHRTGKNIQYF
d_gene: -; v_gene: TRBV4-2; abundance: many; j_gene: TRBJ1-6; CDR3nt: TGTGCCAGCAGCCAAGATAGCCCAGGTTCCTATAATTCACCCCTCCACTTT; CDR3aa: CASSQDSPGSYNSPLHF
d_gene: -; v_gene: TRBV28; abundance: many; j_gene: TRBJ1-6; CDR3nt: TGTGCCAGCAGTCGGGAGAGTTCACCCCTCCACTTT; CDR3aa: CASSRESSPLHF
d_gene: -; v_gene: TRBV13; abundance: many; j_gene: TRBJ1-1; CDR3nt: TGTGCCAGCAGCTTCGAGGGGGAGGAGTACACTGAAGCTTTCTTT; CDR3aa: CASSFEGEEYTEAFF
d_gene: TRBD2; v_gene: TRBV25-1; abundance: -; j_gene: TRBJ2-3; CDR3nt: TGTGCCAGCAGTGATAGCGGGAGAAGCACAGATACGCAGTATTTT; CDR3aa: CASSDSGRSTDTQYF